Below are 15 T cell receptor beta chains sequenced from a single sample in a study of blood T cell repertoires in COVID-19 (dated by TCRdb to 2018 to 2021). To prepare the library, the immunoSEQ multiplex PCR assay was applied. Not all clones reach the TCRdb copy of this immuneACCESS table, which keeps in-frame sequences only. Checked studies attribute under half of the gap to unresolved V genes and leave the rest unexplained. In this sample the table shows about 160,000 clones, about 83% of which occur a single time. Under 15% of the sample rests with the top ten. Sequenced: peripheral blood. The receptor set was obtained from a man between 70 and 80 years old who had recovered from COVID-19.

V usage is TRBV15 and J usage is TRBJ1-1; D is possibly TRBD1 (6 bases). CDR3 size: 14 residues. Germline CDR1 and CDR2: LNHNV and YYDKDF (reference sequence). V dropped 0 bases and J dropped 5 bases, with 10 bases sitting between them. CDR3: CATSRDGGGTEAFF. The CDR3 nucleotides read TGTGCCACCAGCAGAGATGGGGGCGGAACTGAAGCTTTCTTT.

This chain connects TRBV4-3 to TRBJ2-1; 12 nucleotides align to TRBD2. This CDR3 comprises 17 residues. Germline V gives CDR1 LGHNA, CDR2 YSLEER. V gave up 3 bases and J gave up 6 bases; unmatched junction bases: 9. CDR3 amino acids: CASSHEPGLAGSNEQFF. In DNA form, the CDR3 reads TGCGCCAGCAGCCATGAGCCCGGACTAGCGGGATCCAATGAGCAGTTCTTC.

This chain links TRBV6-4 with TRBJ1-5; unclear D gene. Germline CDR1 MRHNA, CDR2 SNTAGT. This CDR3 region has 15 residues. V lost 7 bases, J lost 3 bases, and 16 bases lay in between. In DNA, the CDR3 is TGTGCCAGCACTCTTAGCCGCAGAGTCAATCAGCCCCAGCATTTT. Residues: CASTLSRRVNQPQHF.

This rearrangement joins TRBV18 to TRBJ2-7, with 7 bases identical to TRBD1. The CDR3 contains 15 residues. The germline gives CDR1 KGHSH, CDR2 LQKENI. V trimming: 1 base; J trimming: 1 base; junction bases outside the gene matches: 4. The CDR3 reads CASSPRPGGSYEQYF. The CDR3 DNA reads as TGTGCCAGCTCACCACGACCAGGGGGTTCCTACGAGCAGTACTTC.

The chain carries TRBV10-1 and TRBJ1-6; D is unresolved. The CDR3 is 12 residues long. Trimming removed 6 bases from V and 11 bases from J, with 11 bases in between. Germline V gene data show CDR1 as WNHNN and CDR2 as SYGVQD (reference sequence). CDR3 nucleotide sequence: TGCGCCAGCAGCGGTAGCCTTACACCCCTCCACTTT. As protein: CASSGSLTPLHF.

The chain carries TRBV7-3 and TRBJ2-2, with D possibly being TRBD1 (6 bases). The V and J ends lost 5 bases and 6 bases respectively, with 16 bases between them. Germline assignment: CDR1 SGHTA and CDR2 FQGTGA. The CDR3 has 15 residues. CDR3: CASSTRQVASGELFF. The CDR3 nucleotides read TGTGCCAGCAGCACCCGACAGGTGGCGTCCGGGGAGCTGTTTTTT.

This chain joins TRBV29-1 and TRBJ2-1, with TRBD2 matching over 12 bases. V lost 6 bases to trimming and J lost 0 bases; unmatched junction nucleotides: 6. This CDR3 spans 16 amino acids. From germline, CDR1 is SQVTM and CDR2 ANQGSEA. CDR3 nucleotides: TGCAGCGTAGAACTAGCGGGAGGTTTCTCCTACAATGAGCAGTTCTTC. As protein: CSVELAGGFSYNEQFF.

V is TRBV6-5 and J is TRBJ2-2; 7 nucleotides agree with TRBD2. This CDR3 spans 15 amino acids. CDR1 is MNHEY, CDR2 SVGAGI, per germline. The V gene end was trimmed by 0 bases and the J gene end by 6 bases; junction bases not matched to a gene: 4. The CDR3 DNA reads TGTGCCAGCAGTTACTCAGGGCTAGCGGCCGGGGAGCTGTTTTTT. The encoded protein is CASSYSGLAAGELFF.

This sequence joins TRBV5-1 and TRBJ2-3; the match to TRBD2 covers 7 bases. The germline V gene has CDR1 SGHRS and CDR2 YFSETQ. This CDR3 contains 15 residues. The J segment lost 0 bases and the V segment lost 3 bases, leaving 4 bases of the junction unmatched. The CDR3, as DNA: TGCGCCAGCAGCTCTAGCGGACCTAGCACAGATACGCAGTATTTT. Translated: CASSSSGPSTDTQYF.

The chain employs TRBV30 and TRBJ1-1; D ambiguous. CDR1 is GTSNPN and CDR2 is SVGIG in the germline V gene (reference sequence). Deletions cut 2 bases from V and 2 bases from J, with 6 bases between. The CDR3 covers 12 residues. The CDR3 spells CAWSTANTEAFF. DNA of the CDR3: TGTGCCTGGAGTACAGCTAACACTGAAGCTTTCTTT.

J is TRBJ2-7 and V is TRBV18; D is uncertain. This CDR3 contains 9 residues. In germline, CDR1 is KGHSH, CDR2 LQKENI. The CDR3 DNA is TGTCGCAGTTCCTACGAGCAGTACTTC. This codes for CRSSYEQYF.

V and J are TRBV6-5 and TRBJ2-5; 7 bases agree with TRBD1. V lost 4 bases to trimming and J lost 8 bases; unmatched junction nucleotides: 10. CDR1 is MNHEY, CDR2 SVGAGI, per germline. CDR3 length: 14 amino acids. The CDR3: CASSLTGAPGTQYF. CDR3 DNA: TGTGCCAGCAGTTTAACAGGGGCCCCAGGAACCCAGTACTTC.

The chain recombines TRBV4-1 with TRBJ2-3; 8 bases align to TRBD2. The V segment lost 1 base and the J segment 6 bases; nucleotides outside the gene matches: 6. The germline V gene has CDR1 MGHRA and CDR2 YSYEKL. The CDR3 is made up of 15 amino acids. The DNA for the CDR3 is TGCGCCAGCAGCCAAGGCAGCGGGAGTTTGGATACGCAGTATTTT. Its protein is CASSQGSGSLDTQYF.

V usage is TRBV3-1 (or the pseudogene TRBV3-2) and J usage is TRBJ1-1; TRBD1 might be the D (5 bases). Trimming shortened V by 5 bases and J by 4 bases, and 14 bases separated the two germline ends. From germline, CDR1 is LGHDT and CDR2 YNNKEL (reference sequence). The CDR3 length is 14 residues. DNA of the CDR3: TGTGCCAGCAGCAAGTCAGGGCGAGGCACTGAAGCTTTCTTT. Translating gives CASSKSGRGTEAFF.

The V gene is TRBV5-8, the J gene TRBJ1-6; D is unclear. The CDR3 covers 16 residues. CDR1 SGHTS and CDR2 YDEGEE come from the germline V gene. Trimming stripped 0 bases from V and 2 bases from J, with 9 bases between. The CDR3 is CASSLAARTYNSPLHF. The CDR3 nucleotides are TGTGCCAGCAGCTTGGCCGCCAGGACCTATAATTCACCCCTCCACTTT. Combining the CDR3 with reference TRBV5-8 and TRBJ1-6 gives the whole variable domain EAGVTQSPTHLIKTRGQQATLRCSPISGHTSVYWYQQALGLGLQFLLWYDEGEERNRGNFPPRFSGRQFPNYSSELNVNALELEDSALYLCASSLAARTYNSPLHFGNGTRLTVT.